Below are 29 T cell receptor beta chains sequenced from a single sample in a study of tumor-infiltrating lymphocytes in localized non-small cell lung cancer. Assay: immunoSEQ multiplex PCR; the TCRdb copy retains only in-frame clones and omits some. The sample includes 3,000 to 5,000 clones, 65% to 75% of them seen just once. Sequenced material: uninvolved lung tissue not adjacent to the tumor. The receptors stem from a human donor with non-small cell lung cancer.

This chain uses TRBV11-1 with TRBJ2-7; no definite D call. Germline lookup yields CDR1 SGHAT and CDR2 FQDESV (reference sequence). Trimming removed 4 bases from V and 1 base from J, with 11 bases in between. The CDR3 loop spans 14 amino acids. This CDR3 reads CASSSPPRSYEQYF. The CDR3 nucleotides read TGTGCCAGCAGCTCCCCTCCGCGGTCCTACGAGCAGTACTTC.

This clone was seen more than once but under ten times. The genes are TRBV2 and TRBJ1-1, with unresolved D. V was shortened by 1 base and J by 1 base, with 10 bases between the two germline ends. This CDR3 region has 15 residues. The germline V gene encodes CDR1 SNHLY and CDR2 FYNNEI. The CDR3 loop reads CASSEEGSPNTEAFF. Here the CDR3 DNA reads TGTGCCAGCAGTGAAGAAGGCTCACCGAACACTGAAGCTTTCTTT.

The CDR3 here is CASYRGPTGELFF. DNA of the CDR3: TGTGCCAGCTACAGGGGTCCCACCGGGGAGCTGTTTTTT. This chain links TRBV6-5 with TRBJ2-2; 7 bases agree with TRBD1. Trimming removed 8 bases from V and 4 bases from J; junction bases left unmatched: 4. Germline values: CDR1 MNHEY, CDR2 SVGAGI. CDR3 size: 13 residues.

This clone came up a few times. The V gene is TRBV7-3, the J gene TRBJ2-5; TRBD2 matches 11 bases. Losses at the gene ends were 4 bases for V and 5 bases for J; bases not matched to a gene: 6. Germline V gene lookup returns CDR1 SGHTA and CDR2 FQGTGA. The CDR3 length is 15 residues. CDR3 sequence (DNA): TGTGCCAGCAGCTCTATAGCGGGGGGGCTGGAGACCCAGTACTTC. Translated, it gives CASSSIAGGLETQYF.

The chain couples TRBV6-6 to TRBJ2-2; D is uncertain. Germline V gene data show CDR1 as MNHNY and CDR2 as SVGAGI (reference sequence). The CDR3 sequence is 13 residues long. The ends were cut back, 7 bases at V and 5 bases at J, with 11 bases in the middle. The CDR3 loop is CASTSRNTGELFF. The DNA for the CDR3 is TGTGCCAGCACCTCACGCAATACCGGGGAGCTGTTTTTT.

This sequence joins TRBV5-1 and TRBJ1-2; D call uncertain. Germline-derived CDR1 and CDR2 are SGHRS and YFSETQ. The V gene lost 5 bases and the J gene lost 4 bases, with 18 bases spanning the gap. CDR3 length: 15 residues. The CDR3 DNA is TGCGCCAGCAGACTTCCGAGTTCGACCGCCTATGGCTACACCTTC. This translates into CASRLPSSTAYGYTF.

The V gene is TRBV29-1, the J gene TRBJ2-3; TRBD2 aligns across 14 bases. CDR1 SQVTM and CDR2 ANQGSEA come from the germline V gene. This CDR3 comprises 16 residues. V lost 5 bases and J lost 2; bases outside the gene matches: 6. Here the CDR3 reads CSVRGLAGETTDTQYF. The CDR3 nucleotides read TGCAGCGTTAGGGGACTAGCGGGGGAGACCACAGATACGCAGTATTTT.

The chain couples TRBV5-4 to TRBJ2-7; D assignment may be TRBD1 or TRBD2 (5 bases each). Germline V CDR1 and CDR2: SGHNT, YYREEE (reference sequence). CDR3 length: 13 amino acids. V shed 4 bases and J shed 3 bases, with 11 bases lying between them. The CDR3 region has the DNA TGTGCCAGCAGCGCTCGGGACCTCTACGAGCAGTACTTC. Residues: CASSARDLYEQYF.

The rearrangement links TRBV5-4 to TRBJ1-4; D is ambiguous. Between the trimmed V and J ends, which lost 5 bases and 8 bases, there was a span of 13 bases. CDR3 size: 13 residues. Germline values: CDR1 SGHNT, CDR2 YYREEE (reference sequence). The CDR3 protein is CASRSPTAEKLFF. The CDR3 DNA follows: TGTGCCAGCAGATCCCCCACAGCCGAAAAACTGTTTTTT.

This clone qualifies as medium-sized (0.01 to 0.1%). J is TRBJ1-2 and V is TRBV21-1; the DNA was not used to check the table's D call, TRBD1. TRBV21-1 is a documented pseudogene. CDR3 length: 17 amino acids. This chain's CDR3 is CASTIRDREQKDYGYTF. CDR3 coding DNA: TGTGCCAGCACTATTCGGGACAGGGAGCAGAAAGACTATGGCTACACCTTC.

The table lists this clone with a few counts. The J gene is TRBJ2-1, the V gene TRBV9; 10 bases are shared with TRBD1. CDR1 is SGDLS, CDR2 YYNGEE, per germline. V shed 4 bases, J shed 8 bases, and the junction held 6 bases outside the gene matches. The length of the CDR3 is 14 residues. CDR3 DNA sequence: TGTGCCAGCAGCCCGGGACAGGGGTATCATGAGCAGTTCTTC. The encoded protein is CASSPGQGYHEQFF. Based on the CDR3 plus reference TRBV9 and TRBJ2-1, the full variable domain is DSGVTQTPKHLITATGQRVTLRCSPRSGDLSVYWYQQSLDQGLQFLIQYYNGEERAKGNILERFSAQQFPDLHSELNLSSLELGDSALYFCASSPGQGYHEQFFGPGTRLTVL.

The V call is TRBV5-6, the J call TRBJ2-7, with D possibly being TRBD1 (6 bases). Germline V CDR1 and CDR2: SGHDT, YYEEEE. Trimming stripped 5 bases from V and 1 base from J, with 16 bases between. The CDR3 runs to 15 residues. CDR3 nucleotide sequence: TGTGCCAGCAGTTCGCACATGACAGGTTCCTACGAGCAGTACTTC. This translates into CASSSHMTGSYEQYF. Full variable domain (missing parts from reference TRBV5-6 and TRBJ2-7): DAGVTQSPTHLIKTRGQQVTLRCSPKSGHDTVSWYQQALGQGPQFIFQYYEEEERQRGNFPDRFSGHQFPNYSSELNVNALLLGDSALYLCASSSHMTGSYEQYFGPGTRLTVT.

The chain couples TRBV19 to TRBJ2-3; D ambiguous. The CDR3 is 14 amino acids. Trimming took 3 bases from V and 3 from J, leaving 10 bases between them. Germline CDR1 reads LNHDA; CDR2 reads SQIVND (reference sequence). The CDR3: CASSINPPTDTQYF. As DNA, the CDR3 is TGTGCCAGTAGTATTAACCCCCCGACAGATACGCAGTATTTT.

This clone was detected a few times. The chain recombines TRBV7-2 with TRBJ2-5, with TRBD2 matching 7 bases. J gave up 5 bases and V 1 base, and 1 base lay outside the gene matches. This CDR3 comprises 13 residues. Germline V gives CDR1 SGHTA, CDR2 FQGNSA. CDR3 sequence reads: CASSLVGGETQYF. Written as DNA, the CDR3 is TGTGCCAGCAGCTTAGTCGGGGGGGAGACCCAGTACTTC.

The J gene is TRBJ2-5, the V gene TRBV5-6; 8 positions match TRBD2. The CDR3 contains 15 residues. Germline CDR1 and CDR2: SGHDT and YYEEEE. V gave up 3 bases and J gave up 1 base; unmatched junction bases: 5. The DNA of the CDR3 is TGTGCCAGCAGCTCGGTAGCGGGATTCCAAGAGACCCAGTACTTC. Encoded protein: CASSSVAGFQETQYF.

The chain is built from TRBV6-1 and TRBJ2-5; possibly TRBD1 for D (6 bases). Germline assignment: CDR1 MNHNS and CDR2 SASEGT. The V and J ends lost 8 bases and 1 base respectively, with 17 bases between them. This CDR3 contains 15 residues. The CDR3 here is CASEFTTGLQETQYF. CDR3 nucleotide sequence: TGTGCCAGCGAATTTACAACAGGGCTCCAAGAGACCCAGTACTTC.

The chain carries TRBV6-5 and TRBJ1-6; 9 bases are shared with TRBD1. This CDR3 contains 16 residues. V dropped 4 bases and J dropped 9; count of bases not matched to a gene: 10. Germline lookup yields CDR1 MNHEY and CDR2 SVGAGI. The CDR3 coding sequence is TGTGCCAGCAGTTTTTCGCTGGGACAGGGCGTTTCACCCCTCCACTTT. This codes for CASSFSLGQGVSPLHF.

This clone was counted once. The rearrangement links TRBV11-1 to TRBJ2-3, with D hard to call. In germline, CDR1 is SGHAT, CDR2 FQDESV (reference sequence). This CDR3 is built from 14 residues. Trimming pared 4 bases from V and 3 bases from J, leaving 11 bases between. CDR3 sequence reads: CASSSRLGTDTQYF. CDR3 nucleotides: TGTGCCAGCAGCTCCCGGCTAGGGACAGATACGCAGTATTTT.

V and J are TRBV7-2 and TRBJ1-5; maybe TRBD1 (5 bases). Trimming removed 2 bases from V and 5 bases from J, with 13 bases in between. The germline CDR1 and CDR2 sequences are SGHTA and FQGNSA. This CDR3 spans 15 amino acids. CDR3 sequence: CASSLRLGTHQPQHF. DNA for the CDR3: TGTGCCAGCAGCTTAAGGCTAGGGACCCATCAGCCCCAGCATTTT. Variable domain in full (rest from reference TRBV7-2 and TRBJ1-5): GAGVSQSPSNKVTEKGKDVELRCDPISGHTALYWYRQSLGQGLEFLIYFQGNSAPDKSGLPSDRFSAERTGGSVSTLTIQRTQQEDSAVYLCASSLRLGTHQPQHFGDGTRLSIL.

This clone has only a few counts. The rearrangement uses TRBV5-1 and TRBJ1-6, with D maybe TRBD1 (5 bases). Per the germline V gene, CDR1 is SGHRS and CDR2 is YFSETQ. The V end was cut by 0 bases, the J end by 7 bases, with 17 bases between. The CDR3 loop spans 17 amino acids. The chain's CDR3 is CASSLGQGGRPNSPLHF. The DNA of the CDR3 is TGCGCCAGCAGCTTGGGGCAGGGAGGCCGACCAAATTCACCCCTCCACTTT. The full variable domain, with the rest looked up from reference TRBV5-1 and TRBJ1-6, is KAGVTQTPRYLIKTRGQQVTLSCSPISGHRSVSWYQQTPGQGLQFLFEYFSETQRNKGNFPGRFSGRQFSNSRSEMNVSTLELGDSALYLCASSLGQGGRPNSPLHFGNGTRLTVT.

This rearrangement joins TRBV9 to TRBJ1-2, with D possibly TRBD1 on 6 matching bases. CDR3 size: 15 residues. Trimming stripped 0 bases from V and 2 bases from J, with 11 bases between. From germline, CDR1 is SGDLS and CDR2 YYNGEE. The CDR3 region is CASSVVGDTNYGYTF. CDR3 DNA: TGTGCCAGCAGCGTAGTCGGGGACACCAACTATGGCTACACCTTC.

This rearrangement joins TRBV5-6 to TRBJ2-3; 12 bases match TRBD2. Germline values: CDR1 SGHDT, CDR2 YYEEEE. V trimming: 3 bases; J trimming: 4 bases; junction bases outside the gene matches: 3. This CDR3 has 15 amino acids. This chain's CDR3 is CASSWRLAGADTQYF. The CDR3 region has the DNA TGTGCCAGCAGCTGGAGACTAGCGGGGGCAGATACGCAGTATTTT.

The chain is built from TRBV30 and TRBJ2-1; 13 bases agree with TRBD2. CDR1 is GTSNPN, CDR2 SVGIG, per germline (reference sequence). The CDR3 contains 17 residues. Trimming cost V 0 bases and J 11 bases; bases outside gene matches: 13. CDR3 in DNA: TGTGCCTGGAGTGTATACACGACTAGCGGGGGGAATCGGCAGCAGTTCTTC. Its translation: CAWSVYTTSGGNRQQFF.

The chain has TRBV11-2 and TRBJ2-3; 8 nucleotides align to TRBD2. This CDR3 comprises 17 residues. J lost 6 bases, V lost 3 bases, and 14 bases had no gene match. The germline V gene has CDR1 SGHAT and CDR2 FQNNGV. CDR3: CASSFVGGGSAGDTQYF. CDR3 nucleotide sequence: TGTGCCAGCAGCTTCGTGGGCGGGGGGAGTGCCGGGGATACGCAGTATTTT.

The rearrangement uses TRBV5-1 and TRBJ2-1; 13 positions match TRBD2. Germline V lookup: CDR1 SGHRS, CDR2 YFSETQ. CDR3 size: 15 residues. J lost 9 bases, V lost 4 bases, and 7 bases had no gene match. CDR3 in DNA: TGCGCCAGCAGCGAAACTAGCGGGGGGGCCGGTGAGCAGTTCTTC. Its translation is CASSETSGGAGEQFF.

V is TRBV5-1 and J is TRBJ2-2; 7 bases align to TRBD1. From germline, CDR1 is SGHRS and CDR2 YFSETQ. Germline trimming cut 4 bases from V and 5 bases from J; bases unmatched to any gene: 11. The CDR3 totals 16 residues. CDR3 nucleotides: TGCGCCAGCAGCCTAGACAGGGCGGGCGTAACCGGGGAGCTGTTTTTT. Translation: CASSLDRAGVTGELFF.

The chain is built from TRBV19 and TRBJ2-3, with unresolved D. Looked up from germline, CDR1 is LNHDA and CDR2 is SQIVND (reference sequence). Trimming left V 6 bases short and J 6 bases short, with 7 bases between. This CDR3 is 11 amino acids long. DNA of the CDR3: TGTGCCAGTAGCGCTCGGGATACGCAGTATTTT. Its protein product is CASSARDTQYF.

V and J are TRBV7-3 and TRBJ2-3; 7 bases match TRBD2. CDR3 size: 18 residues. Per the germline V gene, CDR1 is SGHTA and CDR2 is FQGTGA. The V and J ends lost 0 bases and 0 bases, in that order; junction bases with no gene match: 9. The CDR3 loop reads CASSLTGLPSGSTDTQYF. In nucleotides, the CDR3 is TGTGCCAGCAGCTTAACGGGGCTTCCTAGCGGAAGCACAGATACGCAGTATTTT.

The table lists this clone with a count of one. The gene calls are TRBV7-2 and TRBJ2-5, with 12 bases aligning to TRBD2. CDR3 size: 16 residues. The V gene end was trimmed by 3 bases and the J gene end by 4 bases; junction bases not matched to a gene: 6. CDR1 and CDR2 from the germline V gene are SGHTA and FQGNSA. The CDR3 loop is CASSLGLAGGLETQYF. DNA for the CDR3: TGTGCCAGCAGCTTGGGGCTAGCGGGGGGGCTAGAGACCCAGTACTTC.